Following are 9 T cell receptor beta chains from one sample sequenced in a study of blood T cell repertoires in COVID-19. TCRdb's table, derived via immunoSEQ multiplex PCR, lists solely in-frame clones and lacks some. The sample includes 70,000 or so clones, about nine tenths seen only once; the top ten take just over 5%. Specimen: peripheral blood. The receptors here all came from a woman aged 18-29 years with acute or convalescent COVID-19.

The chain combines TRBV7-9 with TRBJ1-2, with 11 bases identical to TRBD1. Germline CDR1 reads SEHNR; CDR2 reads FQNEAQ (reference sequence). The CDR3 has 16 amino acids. V shed 4 bases, J shed 5 bases, and the junction held 9 bases outside the gene matches. The CDR3 DNA reads as TGTGCCAGCAGCTCCGGACAGGGGGCGTCTTGGTATGGCTACACCTTC. Its protein product is CASSSGQGASWYGYTF.

The J gene is TRBJ1-5, the V gene TRBV19, with 7 bases fitting TRBD1. The CDR3 covers 15 residues. The germline gives CDR1 LNHDA, CDR2 SQIVND (reference sequence). V lost 4 bases and J lost 3; bases outside the gene matches: 6. CDR3: CASSTRQGFNQPQHF. Here the CDR3 DNA reads TGTGCCAGTAGTACTCGACAGGGTTTCAATCAGCCCCAGCATTTT.

This rearrangement joins TRBV9 to TRBJ1-3; possibly TRBD1 for D (5 bases). Germline lookup yields CDR1 SGDLS and CDR2 YYNGEE. V was trimmed by 0 bases and J by 5 bases, leaving 9 bases between them. The CDR3 has 14 amino acids. CDR3 amino acids: CASSVDTGRNTIYF. CDR3 DNA sequence: TGTGCCAGCAGCGTAGACACAGGCCGAAACACCATATATTTT.

The J gene is TRBJ2-1, the V gene TRBV5-5; 15 bases are shared with TRBD2. In germline, CDR1 is SGHKS, CDR2 YYEKEE (reference sequence). V shed 4 bases and J 5 bases; nucleotides not matched to a gene: 4. This CDR3 spans 16 amino acids. For the CDR3, the DNA is TGTGCCAGCAGCCCCGGACTAGCGGGAGGGAACAATGAGCAGTTCTTC. Protein product: CASSPGLAGGNNEQFF.

The chain uses TRBV29-1 and TRBJ2-5; 7 nucleotides match TRBD2. V shed 6 bases, J shed 5 bases, and the junction held 9 bases outside the gene matches. CDR1 is SQVTM, CDR2 ANQGSEA, per germline. CDR3 length equals 13 residues. For the CDR3, the DNA is TGCAGCGTGTCGGGGGGAGGAGAGGAGACCCAGTACTTC. Translating it yields CSVSGGGEETQYF. Variable domain in full (rest from reference TRBV29-1 and TRBJ2-5): SAVISQKPSRDICQRGTSLTIQCQVDSQVTMMFWYRQQPGQSLTLIATANQGSEATYESGFVIDKFPISRPNLTFSTLTVSNMSPEDSSIYLCSVSGGGEETQYFGPGTRLLVL.

This chain connects TRBV14 to TRBJ1-5, with TRBD1 identical over 9 bases. The length of the CDR3 is 16 residues. J gave up 6 bases and V 6 bases, and 12 bases lay outside the gene matches. Germline loops: CDR1 SGHDN, CDR2 FVKESK. The CDR3 region is CASRKGQGGQIQPQHF. Written as DNA, the CDR3 is TGTGCCAGCAGAAAGGGACAGGGTGGGCAAATTCAGCCCCAGCATTTT.

This chain uses TRBV7-2 with TRBJ2-3; 9 nucleotides match TRBD2. J gave up 14 bases and V 3 bases, and 18 bases lay outside the gene matches. The germline V gene has CDR1 SGHTA and CDR2 FQGNSA. The length of the CDR3 is 16 residues. The CDR3 region is CASSLGGRASGMEGYF. The CDR3 coding sequence is TGTGCCAGCAGCTTGGGAGGTCGGGCTAGCGGGATGGAAGGGTATTTT.

The V call is TRBV7-8, the J call TRBJ2-7, with 7 bases matching TRBD2. Germline V gives CDR1 SGHVS, CDR2 FQNEAQ. Trimming removed 3 bases from V and 3 bases from J; junction bases left unmatched: 8. The CDR3 is 15 residues long. The CDR3 protein is CASSFVQRGVYEQYF. DNA for the CDR3: TGTGCCAGCAGCTTCGTCCAGCGGGGCGTCTACGAGCAGTACTTC.

The chain has TRBV7-2 and TRBJ2-5; 12 bases map to TRBD2. The CDR3 sequence is 16 residues long. Germline CDR1 and CDR2: SGHTA and FQGNSA. V dropped 6 bases and J dropped 2; count of bases not matched to a gene: 7. CDR3 coding DNA: TGTGCCAGCAGTCCCACCGGGACTAGCGGGCAAGAGACCCAGTACTTC. This translates into CASSPTGTSGQETQYF.